This is a list of T cell receptor beta chains from one sample in a study of blood T cell repertoires in COVID-19. The assay was immunoSEQ multiplex PCR, and TCRdb's table has in-frame clones only and misses some. The data show 84,000 or so clones, over 75% seen once. Sequenced material: peripheral blood. The receptors derive from a man aged 70-80 years with acute or convalescent COVID-19. CDR3s include the opening cysteine and the closing phenylalanine or tryptophan. The D gene is left open where the match is weak. The size of a clone is reported for some rows only, either as once, few or many, or as a class for expanded clones.

D	V	J	size	CDR3	DNA
.	TRBV12-3/TRBV12-4	TRBJ1-3	once	CASTPSSRNTIYF	TGTGCCAGCACCCCCTCGTCCCGAAACACCATATATTTT
.	TRBV2	TRBJ1-1	.	CASSLLGGSEAFF	TGTGCCAGCAGCTTGTTAGGGGGTTCTGAAGCTTTCTTT
.	TRBV21-1	TRBJ1-5	.	CASSIWHRTRGTLRNQPQHF	TGTGCCAGCAGCATCTGGCATAGGACAAGGGGTACGTTGCGCAATCAGCCCCAGCATTTT
.	TRBV9	TRBJ2-1	.	CASSVTAGEQFF	TGTGCCAGCAGCGTTACCGCGGGGGAGCAGTTCTTC
TRBD2	TRBV6-6	TRBJ2-7	once	CASSRGQGTSGRNEQYF	TGTGCCAGCAGTCGCGGACAGGGGACTAGCGGGAGAAACGAGCAGTACTTC
.	TRBV6-2/TRBV6-3	TRBJ1-5	.	CASSSRSRPPGLYQPQHF	TGTGCCAGCAGTTCTCGATCGCGACCACCGGGACTATATCAGCCCCAGCATTTT
TRBD1	TRBV2	TRBJ1-3	few	CASSGNRGAGNTIYF	TGTGCCAGCAGTGGAAACAGGGGGGCTGGAAACACCATATATTTT
.	TRBV11-2	TRBJ2-7	.	CASSPPGSYEQYF	TGTGCCAGCAGCCCCCCGGGGTCCTACGAGCAGTACTTC
.	TRBV24-1	TRBJ1-2	.	CATHSGNGYTF	TGTGCCACCCATAGCGGGAATGGCTACACCTTC
TRBD2	TRBV13	TRBJ2-3	.	CASSELAGGPVDTQYF	TGTGCCAGCAGCGAGCTAGCGGGAGGGCCAGTAGATACGCAGTATTTT
.	TRBV28	TRBJ2-1	.	CASSLSLSYNEQFF	TGTGCCAGCAGCCTTAGTCTCTCCTACAATGAGCAGTTCTTC
.	TRBV20-1	TRBJ2-7	.	CSALASYEQYF	TGCAGTGCTCTAGCCAGCTACGAGCAGTACTTC
TRBD2	TRBV28	TRBJ2-4	.	CASSTWEGGEAKNIQYF	TGTGCCAGCAGTACCTGGGAGGGCGGGGAAGCCAAAAACATTCAGTACTTC
TRBD1	TRBV28	TRBJ1-4	once	CASSFGGGGRDEKLFF	TGTGCCAGCAGTTTCGGAGGAGGGGGCAGGGATGAAAAACTGTTTTTT
.	TRBV6-2/TRBV6-3	TRBJ1-1	.	CASSFRVTEAFF	TGTGCCAGCAGTTTCAGGGTCACTGAAGCTTTCTTT
TRBD2	TRBV10-3	TRBJ2-7	.	CAISDLREVHEQYF	TGTGCCATATCGGACCTCCGGGAGGTCCACGAGCAGTACTTC
TRBD2	TRBV7-2	TRBJ2-1	once	CASSRTSAPIAQFF	TGTGCCAGCAGCCGGACTAGCGCCCCTATTGCGCAGTTCTTC
.	TRBV7-9	TRBJ2-1	once	CASSLSSLLHEQFF	TGTGCCAGCAGCTTATCCTCCCTCCTACATGAGCAGTTCTTC
TRBD1	TRBV5-6	TRBJ1-4	.	CASSPGTENEKLFF	TGTGCCAGCAGTCCCGGGACAGAGAATGAAAAACTGTTTTTT
.	TRBV11-2	TRBJ2-7	.	CASSSSGAGPSEQYF	TGTGCCAGCAGCTCCAGTGGGGCAGGGCCGAGCGAGCAGTACTTC
TRBD1	TRBV10-2	TRBJ2-1	few	CASSWDRAAYNEQFF	TGCGCCAGCAGCTGGGACAGGGCAGCCTACAATGAGCAGTTCTTC
TRBD1	TRBV5-4	TRBJ1-3	.	CASSKTGEGFRGNTIYF	TGTGCCAGCAGCAAAACAGGGGAAGGGTTCCGTGGAAACACCATATATTTT
.	TRBV14	TRBJ1-1	.	CASSTPGRTSEAFF	TGTGCCAGCAGCACACCGGGACGGACTAGTGAAGCTTTCTTT
TRBD1	TRBV14	TRBJ2-4	.	CASSPPGQTNIQYF	TGTGCCAGCAGCCCCCCGGGACAGACAAACATTCAGTACTTC